A few counts support the clone carrying this T cell receptor (beta chain). Antigen specificity is unknown. V was trimmed by 1 base and J by 6 bases, leaving 6 bases between them. The CDR3 totals 12 residues. In germline, CDR1 is SEHNR, CDR2 FQNEAQ (reference sequence). These data are taken from a study of T cell responses to AZD1222 COVID-19 vaccine. Study background: Whether given at about 4 or about 12 weeks, second doses were pooled. Study-wide results and limits: Samples come after the peak T cell response, not at day 14.

Generated by immunoSEQ multiplex PCR, the TCRdb table keeps only in-frame clones and is missing some. The sample lists 120,000 or so clones, 80% to 90% occurring once. The chain carries TRBV7-9 and TRBJ1-2; the D is unclear. The sequencing here drew on peripheral blood, taken on day 0 of AZD1222 vaccination. The receptor was derived from an adult in good health. In nucleotides, the CDR3 is TGTGCCAGCAGCTTAGGTCCAGATGGCTACACCTTC. As protein: CASSLGPDGYTF.